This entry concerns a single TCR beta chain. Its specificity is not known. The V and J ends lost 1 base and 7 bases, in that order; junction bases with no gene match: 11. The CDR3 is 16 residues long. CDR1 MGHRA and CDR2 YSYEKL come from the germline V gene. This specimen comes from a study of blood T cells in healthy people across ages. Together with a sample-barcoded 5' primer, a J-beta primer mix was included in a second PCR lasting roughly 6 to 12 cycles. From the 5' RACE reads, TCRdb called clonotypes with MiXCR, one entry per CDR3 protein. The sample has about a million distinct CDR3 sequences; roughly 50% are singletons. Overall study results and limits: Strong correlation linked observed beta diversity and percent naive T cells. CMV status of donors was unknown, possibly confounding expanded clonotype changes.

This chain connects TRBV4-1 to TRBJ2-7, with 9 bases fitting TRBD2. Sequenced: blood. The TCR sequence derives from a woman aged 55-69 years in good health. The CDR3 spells CASSQGRGGLAGEQYF. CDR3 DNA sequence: TGCGCCAGCAGCCAAGGACGCGGAGGGCTAGCGGGAGAGCAGTACTTC.